The T cell receptor beta chain under discussion was sequenced for a study of blood T cell repertoires in COVID-19. Background on the study: There were acute and convalescent COVID-19 samples, and they came from the United States, Italy and Spain. T cells, B-cell-depleted T cells, or PBMCs provided the cDNA or gDNA that served as material.

This CDR3 comprises 17 residues. Germline V gene data show CDR1 as ENHRY and CDR2 as SYGVKD. V was pared by 7 bases and J by 1 base, with 21 bases between. Authors' methods: Scientists estimated how many nucleated cells there were by amplifying reference gene primers. Assay: immunoSEQ multiplex PCR; the TCRdb copy retains only in-frame clones and omits some. That table supplies the V and J calls and clone size; D and trimming were determined from the DNA. The data show under 120,000 clones, about 88% seen once. This clonotype originated in a human donor in a cohort sampled during active COVID-19. The V call is TRBV10-3, the J call TRBJ2-3; D might be TRBD1 (5 bases). Sequenced input: peripheral blood. CDR3 coding DNA: TGTGCCATCATCACCGGAGTTGGGGCCCGGTGCACAGATACGCAGTATTTT. Its protein product is CAIITGVGARCTDTQYF.